This T cell receptor beta chain was identified in a study of regulatory T cells in long-lasting Graves disease. This clonotype occurred a few times. Its antigen is unknown. V lost 3 bases, J lost 3 bases, and 16 bases lay in between. CDR1 SGHDT and CDR2 YYEEEE come from the germline V gene. This CDR3 has 15 residues. With iRepertoire HTBI primers and Arm-PCR of CDR3 regions, TCR beta libraries were built. Each CDR3 protein is one row after TCRdb ran MiXCR on the multiplex PCR reads. The data hold hundreds of thousands of distinct CDR3 sequences, with around 15% observed a single time. The time point is: newly diagnosed GD, antithyroid drugs for less than 3 months. The TCR library used RNA extracted from PBMCs. Study findings and constraints: Favored usage of TRBV28, TRBJ1-2 and TRBJ2-5 was recorded in persistent disease.

The sample also formed part of further work on T cells in Graves' hyperthyroidism and ophthalmopathy. From that second work: Stable hyperthyroidism and ophthalmopathy were separated using 13 V-J signatures.

The origin of this receptor is a woman aged 30 to 39 with Graves disease. The rearrangement uses TRBV5-6 and TRBJ2-7; D is possibly TRBD1 or TRBD2 (5 bases each). Sequencing used peripheral blood mononuclear cells (PBMCs), obtained at new diagnosis, from a patient treated with antithyroid drugs. DNA of the CDR3: TGTGCCAGCAGCTACCGATCACGGGGCCACTACGAGCAGTACTTC. Its protein product is CASSYRSRGHYEQYF.